The next 30 T cell receptor beta chains were all read from a single sample in a study of spatial heterogeneity in lung cancer (dated by TCRdb to between 2017 and 2020). Paper-wide results and their limitations: A correlation was observed between the number of expanded intratumoral alpha and beta TCRs and the tumor nonsynonymous mutation count.

The time point label on this specimen signifies: sample taken at primary tumor resection. The library was obtained by 5' RACE. This sample was sequenced with a NextSeq 500. TCRdb took the public reads, trimmed them with fastp at Q25, ran MiXCR for clone calling and kept in-frame beta chains. Records with the same CDR3 protein are collapsed into one entry carrying the most frequent genes and DNA. The sample table contains roughly 18,000 distinct CDR3 sequences; only one count was recorded for around a tenth of them. Clones ranked in the top ten supply 20% to 25% of the sample. These receptors are not linked to any known antigen. Sequencing used lung tumor tissue, obtained at surgery. Every receptor here comes from a female donor with early-stage non-small cell lung cancer.

This clonotype was detected ten times or more. A library made for alpha chains picked up this beta chain off target, so its size means little. The V gene is TRBV15, the J gene TRBJ2-7, with TRBD1 as a possible D gene (5 bases). The germline gives CDR1 LNHNV, CDR2 YYDKDF (reference sequence). Trimming stripped 1 base from V and 7 bases from J, with 14 bases between. The CDR3 extends over 14 amino acids. CDR3 residues: CATSRGIQDREQYF. As DNA, the CDR3 is TGTGCCACCAGCAGAGGTATACAGGATCGTGAGCAGTACTTC.

This clonotype appeared many times. This beta chain is an off-target read within a library intended for alpha chains, so its frequency means little. J is TRBJ2-1 and V is TRBV6-1; 8 bases agree with TRBD2. The CDR3 contains 16 residues. Germline values: CDR1 MNHNS, CDR2 SASEGT. J gave up 2 bases and V 4 bases, and 7 bases lay outside the gene matches. CDR3 residues: CASSGERGGPYNEQFF. CDR3 nucleotides: TGTGCCAGCAGTGGCGAACGGGGGGGCCCCTACAATGAGCAGTTCTTC.

On this clonotype: This beta chain represents an off-target read in a library built for alpha chains; its size is of limited meaning. The chain couples TRBV7-8 to TRBJ1-6, with no clear D. This CDR3 has 16 residues. V was shortened by 1 base and J by 0 bases, with 7 bases between the two germline ends. From germline, CDR1 is SGHVS and CDR2 FQNEAQ. Here the CDR3 DNA reads TGTGCCAGCAGCTTAGATCCCTGCTCCTATAATTCACCCCTCCACTTT. Translated: CASSLDPCSYNSPLHF.

By share of the sample, this clonotype is medium-sized. The library was prepared for alpha chains; this beta chain is a stray read, so its frequency means little. This chain uses TRBV7-8 with TRBJ2-5; 10 bases match TRBD2. Germline V CDR1 and CDR2: SGHVS, FQNEAQ. The CDR3 has 16 amino acids. V shed 4 bases and J 1 base; nucleotides not matched to a gene: 6. The CDR3 is CASSSRLAGSQETQYF. In DNA, the CDR3 is TGTGCCAGCAGCTCCAGACTAGCGGGTTCCCAAGAGACCCAGTACTTC.

Notes on this clonotype: This beta chain was picked up by a library intended for alpha chains and is off target, so its count carries little meaning. The rearrangement joins TRBV5-4 to TRBJ1-2, with 7 nucleotides matching TRBD1. Germline lookup yields CDR1 SGHNT and CDR2 YYREEE (reference sequence). The CDR3 has 15 amino acids. Trimming took 6 bases from V and 2 from J; bases not matched to a gene: 10. CDR3 nucleotide sequence: TGTGCCAGCACCCCCGGAGGGACAGAGAACTATGGCTACACCTTC. Its translation: CASTPGGTENYGYTF.

The table lists this clonotype with a few counts. A library made for alpha chains picked up this beta chain off target, so its size means little. The chain employs TRBV27 and TRBJ2-2; D possibly matches TRBD1 or TRBD2 (5 bases each). The CDR3 runs 12 residues. Germline CDR1 MNHEY, CDR2 SMNVEV (reference sequence). V was pared by 2 bases and J by 13 bases, with 11 bases between. This CDR3 is CASSLGRDVLFF. The CDR3 DNA follows: TGTGCCAGCAGTTTAGGCCGGGACGTGCTGTTTTTT.

This clonotype came up many times. Since it is a stray read in a library aimed at alpha chains, this beta chain has a size that is not meaningful. The chain couples TRBV5-1 to TRBJ2-1; D tentatively fits TRBD1 or TRBD2 (6 bases each). The CDR3 runs 17 residues. Germline lookup yields CDR1 SGHRS and CDR2 YFSETQ. The germline V and J ends were trimmed by 5 bases and 4 bases, with 22 bases remaining between them. The CDR3 bases are TGCGCCAGCAGTCCTACAAGGGCCCCGGGGGCATACAATGAGCAGTTCTTC. Translated: CASSPTRAPGAYNEQFF.

The sample holds many counts of this clonotype. The library was prepared for alpha chains; this beta chain is a stray read, so its frequency means little. The DNA for the CDR3 is TGCAGTGGGGGGGCGAGCTCCTACGAGCAGTACTTC. Translated, it gives CSGGASSYEQYF. This chain uses TRBV20-1 with TRBJ2-7, with D possibly being TRBD1 or TRBD2 (6 bases each). The CDR3 is 12 amino acids. Germline assignment: CDR1 DFQATT and CDR2 SNEGSKA (reference sequence). V was pared by 7 bases and J by 0 bases, with 10 bases between.

At least ten counts were recorded for this clonotype. Being off target in a library aimed at alpha chains, this beta chain has a size of little meaning. The V gene is TRBV18, the J gene TRBJ2-1; TRBD2 matches 12 bases. V trimming: 2 bases; J trimming: 7 bases; junction bases outside the gene matches: 3. The CDR3 extends over 15 amino acids. CDR1 and CDR2 from the germline V gene are KGHSH and LQKENI. The CDR3 nucleotides read TGTGCCAGCTCACCAGCTAGCGGGGGGGCAAATGAGCAGTTCTTC. Its translation: CASSPASGGANEQFF.

Many counts were recorded for this clonotype. The library was designed around alpha chains, so this beta chain is a stray read whose abundance carries little weight. The chain uses TRBV12-3 or TRBV12-4 and TRBJ1-5; tentative D call: TRBD1 (5 bases). Trimming cost V 2 bases and J 0 bases, with 8 bases left between them. This CDR3 contains 15 residues. DNA for the CDR3: TGTGCCAGCAGTTTACGACAGAATAGCAATCAGCCCCAGCATTTT. This codes for CASSLRQNSNQPQHF.

Ten or more counts support this clonotype. Since the library was made to target alpha chains, this beta chain is a stray read and its abundance is not meaningful. The V and J genes are TRBV7-3 and TRBJ2-2; D remains ambiguous. The length of the CDR3 is 13 residues. Germline-derived CDR1 and CDR2 are SGHTA and FQGTGA. Trimming left V 5 bases short and J 2 bases short, with 6 bases between. CDR3 nucleotide sequence: TGTGCCAGCAGCCGTACAAACACCGGGGAGCTGTTTTTT. It codes for CASSRTNTGELFF. The full variable domain, with the rest looked up from reference TRBV7-3 and TRBJ2-2, is GAGVSQTPSNKVTEKGKYVELRCDPISGHTALYWYRQSLGQGPEFLIYFQGTGAADDSGLPNDRFFAVRPEGSVSTLKIQRTERGDSAVYLCASSRTNTGELFFGEGSRLTVL.

This clonotype was detected only a few times. This beta chain is an unintended read in a library built for alpha chains; its size means little. This chain links TRBV6-5 with TRBJ1-2, with TRBD1 as a possible D gene (6 bases). Germline V gene sequence: CDR1 MNHEY, CDR2 SVGAGI. The V gene lost 4 bases and the J gene lost 8 bases, with 11 bases spanning the gap. This CDR3 has 12 residues. The CDR3 loop is CASSSDRRGYTF. CDR3 bases: TGTGCCAGCAGTTCCGACAGGCGGGGCTACACCTTC.

This clonotype is medium-sized by share. A library prepared for alpha chains yielded this beta chain as an off-target read; its size is of little meaning. The chain is built from TRBV18 and TRBJ1-1, with D possibly matching TRBD1 (5 bases). The germline V gene has CDR1 KGHSH and CDR2 LQKENI. V was shortened by 3 bases and J by 0 bases, with 8 bases between the two germline ends. This CDR3 comprises 14 residues. The CDR3, as DNA: TGTGCCAGCTCACCGGACACTTTGAACACTGAAGCTTTCTTT. It specifies CASSPDTLNTEAFF.

This clonotype was seen a handful of times. This beta chain appears as a stray read in a library generated for alpha chains; its size is not informative. The chain couples TRBV4-2 to TRBJ2-2; D not resolved. The V gene's germline CDR1 is LGHNA and CDR2 YNFKEQ. The CDR3 runs 16 residues. With 5 bases removed from V and 1 base from J, the gap between germline ends came to 14 bases. CDR3 nucleotide sequence: TGTGCCAGCAGCTCAAGGGCCCTAGGGAACACCGGGGAGCTGTTTTTT. Translating it yields CASSSRALGNTGELFF.

This clonotype was found many times. Because the library targeted alpha chains, this beta chain is an off-target read whose size means little. The chain recombines TRBV7-3 with TRBJ2-2; no definite D call. There are 15 residues in the CDR3. Germline CDR1 reads SGHTA; CDR2 reads FQGTGA. The ends were cut back, 2 bases at V and 2 bases at J, with 9 bases in the middle. This chain's CDR3 is CASSLSAVNTGELFF. DNA for the CDR3: TGTGCCAGCAGCTTATCGGCCGTCAACACCGGGGAGCTGTTTTTT.

This clonotype qualifies as medium-sized (0.01 to 0.1%). A library prepared for alpha chains yielded this beta chain as an off-target read; its size is of little meaning. This chain connects TRBV28 to TRBJ2-4, with 7 bases fitting TRBD1. This CDR3 is 15 amino acids long. The V and J ends lost 4 bases and 6 bases, in that order; junction bases with no gene match: 9. Germline CDR1 MDHEN, CDR2 SYDVKM. The chain's CDR3 is CASSSARQGRNIQYF. CDR3 DNA sequence: TGTGCCAGCAGTTCGGCGCGACAGGGTAGAAACATTCAGTACTTC.

This clonotype appeared a few times. The library was built for alpha chains, so this beta chain is an off-target read and its size means little. The chain couples TRBV19 to TRBJ1-2; D may be TRBD1 (5 bases). Trimming shortened V by 7 bases and J by 5 bases, and 11 bases separated the two germline ends. CDR1 LNHDA and CDR2 SQIVND come from the germline V gene (reference sequence). CDR3 size: 12 residues. For the CDR3, the DNA is TGTGCCAGTACCCCCGACAGATATGGCTACACCTTC. Its protein is CASTPDRYGYTF. Based on the CDR3 plus reference TRBV19 and TRBJ1-2, the full variable domain is DGGITQSPKYLFRKEGQNVTLSCEQNLNHDAMYWYRQDPGQGLRLIYYSQIVNDFQKGDIAEGYSVSREKKESFPLTVTSAQKNPTAFYLCASTPDRYGYTFGSGTRLTVV.

This clonotype was seen many times. This beta chain is off target for a library built for alpha chains, so its abundance means little. The rearrangement uses TRBV5-1 and TRBJ2-7; possible D gene TRBD2, 6 bases. The CDR3 runs to 13 residues. Germline CDR1 is SGHRS and CDR2 is YFSETQ. V lost 4 bases and J 3 bases, leaving 11 bases between the germline ends. As DNA, the CDR3 is TGCGCCAGCAGCCCGGGGGTTAGCTACGAGCAGTACTTC. This sequence encodes CASSPGVSYEQYF.

Concerning this clonotype itself: A much larger clone sits a single nucleotide away, making a read error possible. Since it is a stray read in a library aimed at alpha chains, this beta chain has a size that is not meaningful. V is TRBV3-1 and J is TRBJ1-3; no reliable D call. CDR3 size: 18 residues. Germline V lookup: CDR1 LGHDT, CDR2 YNNKEL (reference sequence). Here the CDR3 reads CASSQVAVGSFSGNSIYF. The CDR3 DNA is TGTGCCAGCAGCCAAGTTGCGGTCGGGAGCTTCTCTGGAAACTCCATATATTTT.

This clonotype is medium-sized by share. Found in a library prepared for alpha chains, this beta chain is an off-target read, and its abundance has little meaning. The V and J genes are TRBV20-1 and TRBJ2-7; the match to TRBD1 covers 7 bases. This CDR3 has 14 amino acids. Per the germline V gene, CDR1 is DFQATT and CDR2 is SNEGSKA (reference sequence). J was trimmed by 6 bases and V by 0 bases; bases with no gene match: 8. CDR3 nucleotides: TGCAGTGCTAGAGATCTCAACAGGGGATCCGAGCAGTACTTC. Amino acid sequence: CSARDLNRGSEQYF.

This clonotype was found many times. Found in a library prepared for alpha chains, this beta chain is an off-target read, and its abundance has little meaning. The gene calls are TRBV6-5 and TRBJ2-1; D unresolved. The germline V and J ends were trimmed by 2 bases and 8 bases, with 10 bases remaining between them. Per germline, CDR1 MNHEY and CDR2 SVGAGI. The CDR3 has 13 amino acids. CDR3 nucleotide sequence: TGTGCCAGCAGTTACACGTACCGAGATGAGCAGTTCTTC. This translates into CASSYTYRDEQFF.

This clonotype was found a few times. Within a library made for alpha chains, this beta chain is off target, and its count is uninformative. The rearrangement uses TRBV7-2 and TRBJ2-5, with D possibly being TRBD2 (6 bases). V was clipped by 5 bases and J by 1 base, with 17 bases between them. The CDR3 totals 16 residues. Germline CDR1 reads SGHTA; CDR2 reads FQGNSA. As DNA, the CDR3 is TGTGCCAGCAGCCCCCATAGTCTAGCGTCCCAAGAGACCCAGTACTTC. Amino acids: CASSPHSLASQETQYF.

This clonotype was counted only a few times. Within a library made for alpha chains, this beta chain is off target, and its count is uninformative. The chain recombines TRBV5-1 with TRBJ2-2, with 7 bases that match TRBD1. CDR1 and CDR2 (germline): SGHRS, YFSETQ. The CDR3 spans 15 residues. V lost 3 bases and J lost 1; bases outside the gene matches: 3. Written as DNA, the CDR3 is TGCGCCAGCAGCTCCCGGACAGGGAACACCGGGGAGCTGTTTTTT. Its translation is CASSSRTGNTGELFF.

This clonotype was seen many times. The library was built for alpha chains, so this beta chain is an off-target read and its size means little. The chain employs TRBV5-4 and TRBJ2-3; D perhaps matches TRBD2 (6 bases). Between the trimmed V and J ends, which lost 3 bases and 6 bases, there was a span of 11 bases. The CDR3 covers 13 residues. Germline assignment: CDR1 SGHNT and CDR2 YYREEE (reference sequence). For the CDR3, the DNA is TGTGCCAGCAGCTCGAGGAGGGTTGATACGCAGTATTTT. Translated, it gives CASSSRRVDTQYF.

As for this clonotype: For a library built for alpha chains, this beta chain is a stray read; little rests on its size. This chain uses TRBV5-6 with TRBJ2-3; 8 bases line up with TRBD2. J lost 3 bases, V lost 0 bases, and 6 bases had no gene match. Germline V gene data show CDR1 as SGHDT and CDR2 as YYEEEE. The CDR3 runs to 16 residues. This CDR3 reads CASSLVQTSGTDTQYF. The CDR3 DNA sequence: TGTGCCAGCAGCTTGGTACAAACTAGCGGAACAGATACGCAGTATTTT.

This clonotype was observed many times. The library was prepared for alpha chains; this beta chain is a stray read, so its frequency means little. The chain joins TRBV30 to TRBJ2-3; D may be TRBD2 (6 bases). The CDR3 loop spans 17 amino acids. Germline-derived CDR1 and CDR2 are GTSNPN and SVGIG (reference sequence). Trimming cost V 1 base and J 1 base, with 18 bases left between them. This chain's CDR3 is CAWSGELASRRTDTQYF. The CDR3 DNA sequence: TGTGCCTGGAGTGGGGAACTAGCTTCGAGACGCACAGATACGCAGTATTTT.

On this clonotype itself: Within a library made for alpha chains, this beta chain is off target, and its count is uninformative. The rearrangement links TRBV9 to TRBJ1-1; no firm D call. Germline CDR1 is SGDLS and CDR2 is YYNGEE. V lost 0 bases and J lost 4, with 13 bases in between. The CDR3 consists of 15 residues. The CDR3: CASSVDVGIPTEAFF. The CDR3 coding sequence is TGTGCCAGCAGCGTAGATGTGGGGATTCCCACTGAAGCTTTCTTT.

The sample holds a few counts of this clonotype. This beta chain represents an off-target read in a library built for alpha chains; its size is of limited meaning. The chain recombines TRBV27 with TRBJ1-5; 7 nucleotides align to TRBD1. CDR3 length: 16 residues. Germline CDR1 and CDR2: MNHEY and SMNVEV (reference sequence). V shed 4 bases, J shed 0 bases, and the junction held 6 bases outside the gene matches. The CDR3 sequence is CASSSTGDSSNQPQHF. Here the CDR3 DNA reads TGTGCCAGCAGTTCAACAGGGGATTCTAGCAATCAGCCCCAGCATTTT.

This clonotype was counted a few times. In a library made to pick up alpha chains, this beta chain is a stray read with a size that means little. The chain combines TRBV5-1 with TRBJ2-1; TRBD1 agrees at 7 bases. Germline values: CDR1 SGHRS, CDR2 YFSETQ. With V trimmed by 4 bases and J by 2 bases, 3 bases remained unmatched. CDR3 size: 14 residues. CDR3 nucleotides: TGCGCCAGCAGCGCAGACAGGGCCTACAATGAGCAGTTCTTC. Residues: CASSADRAYNEQFF.

A word on this clonotype: This beta chain is a stray sequence in a library constructed for alpha chains; its clone size is not meaningful. V and J are TRBV7-9 and TRBJ2-2; 8 positions match TRBD1. Germline CDR1 and CDR2: SEHNR and FQNEAQ (reference sequence). Trimming took 8 bases from V and 1 from J; bases not matched to a gene: 6. The CDR3 sequence is 15 residues long. CDR3 bases: TGTGCCAGCCCGAACGACAGGGGGAACACCGGGGAGCTGTTTTTT. Its translation: CASPNDRGNTGELFF.